The following is a T cell receptor (beta chain) sequence with its context. Vbeta (60) and Jbeta (13) primers were used in the PCR. This table comes from immunoSEQ multiplex PCR, and its TCRdb copy is limited to in-frame clones, with some not included. The sample consists of under 100,000 clones, more than 60% of them appearing once. The data belong to a study of cytomegalovirus exposure and HLA in healthy donors. Sequenced input: PBMCs. This TCR came from a young man in good health and CMV-seropositive.

The CDR3 DNA is TGTGCCAGCAGTTTGCACCAACTAGCGGGAGTCCGAGTGTATTTT. This encodes CASSLHQLAGVRVYF. This chain joins TRBV28 and TRBJ2-3; 11 bases line up with TRBD2. The germline V gene has CDR1 MDHEN and CDR2 SYDVKM. The CDR3 length is 15 residues. The V segment lost 3 bases and the J segment 14 bases; nucleotides outside the gene matches: 13. Full variable domain (rest looked up from reference TRBV28 and TRBJ2-3): DVKVTQSSRYLVKRTGEKVFLECVQDMDHENMFWYRQDPGLGLRLIYFSYDVKMKEKGDIPEGYSVSREKKERFSLILESASTNQTSMYLCASSLHQLAGVRVYFGPGTRLTVL.